The 20 T cell receptor beta chains presented below share a single source sample, sequenced in a study of cytomegalovirus exposure and HLA in healthy donors. Primers: 60 Vbeta forward and 13 Jbeta reverse. The protocol was immunoSEQ multiplex PCR, while the TCRdb copy is restricted to in-frame clones and leaves out a portion. Counted here are fewer than 200,000 clones, roughly 77% occurring once; the ten biggest clones make up 3.4%. Input material: PBMCs. These receptors were collected from a man in his forties in good health and CMV-seropositive.

The chain links TRBV6-1 to TRBJ2-3; tentatively, D is TRBD2 (5 bases). The germline V gene encodes CDR1 MNHNS and CDR2 SASEGT. This CDR3 has 16 amino acids. Trimming took off 4 bases at V and 0 bases at J, with 14 bases between the two ends. CDR3 in DNA: TGTGCCAGCAGTGTCGCATCGGGCGGGAGCACAGATACGCAGTATTTT. As protein: CASSVASGGSTDTQYF.

This clone was found once. The rearrangement uses TRBV7-8 and TRBJ1-5, with D unclear. Germline-derived CDR1 and CDR2 are SGHVS and FQNEAQ. The V gene lost 4 bases and the J gene lost 1 base, with 8 bases spanning the gap. The CDR3 is made up of 14 amino acids. The CDR3 DNA sequence: TGTGCCAGCAGCTCAACACAGAGCAATCAGCCCCAGCATTTT. This encodes CASSSTQSNQPQHF. Full variable domain (remainder filled in from reference TRBV7-8 and TRBJ1-5): GAGVSQSPRYKVAKRGQDVALRCDPISGHVSLFWYQQALGQGPEFLTYFQNEAQLDKSGLPSDRFFAERPEGSVSTLKIQRTQQEDSAVYLCASSSTQSNQPQHFGDGTRLSIL.

The chain is built from TRBV7-9 and TRBJ2-2; D is ambiguous. The V and J ends lost 2 bases and 1 base respectively, with 5 bases between them. CDR3 size: 14 residues. Germline CDR1 and CDR2: SEHNR and FQNEAQ (reference sequence). In nucleotides, the CDR3 is TGTGCCAGCAGCTTAAGCAAGAACACCGGGGAGCTGTTTTTT. As protein: CASSLSKNTGELFF.

The chain carries TRBV18 and TRBJ1-3; 8 bases are a match to TRBD1. The CDR3 spans 16 residues. Germline V lookup: CDR1 KGHSH, CDR2 LQKENI. With 0 bases clipped from V and 2 bases from J, the junction kept 3 bases outside the gene matches. Here the CDR3 DNA reads TGTGCCAGCTCACCACCACGGGACAGGCCTGGAAACACCATATATTTT. The encoded protein is CASSPPRDRPGNTIYF.

The chain carries TRBV5-1 and TRBJ2-5; a possible D gene is TRBD1 (6 bases). There are 14 residues in the CDR3. The V gene lost 4 bases and the J gene lost 2 bases, with 12 bases spanning the gap. Germline loops: CDR1 SGHRS, CDR2 YFSETQ. The CDR3 sequence is CASSTTGAQETQYF. CDR3 DNA sequence: TGCGCCAGCAGCACGACAGGAGCACAAGAGACCCAGTACTTC.

This clone was observed a few times. This chain uses TRBV7-9 with TRBJ2-7; 11 bases line up with TRBD1. This CDR3 comprises 15 residues. Germline-derived CDR1 and CDR2 are SEHNR and FQNEAQ (reference sequence). Losses at the gene ends were 5 bases for V and 5 bases for J; bases not matched to a gene: 8. The CDR3 here is CASSPRDRGGHEQYF. CDR3 DNA sequence: TGTGCCAGCAGCCCCCGGGACAGGGGGGGCCACGAGCAGTACTTC.

CDR3 bases: TGTGCCAGCAGCGCAGGCAACAGCAGAGTCCAAGAGACCCAGTACTTC. Encoded protein: CASSAGNSRVQETQYF. The genes are TRBV9 and TRBJ2-5; the D is unclear. From germline, CDR1 is SGDLS and CDR2 YYNGEE. The CDR3 contains 16 residues. V was cut by 3 bases and J by 1 base, with 16 bases left in between.

There are a few counts of this clone. The V gene is TRBV27, the J gene TRBJ2-7; 9 bases are shared with TRBD1. Germline CDR1 MNHEY, CDR2 SMNVEV (reference sequence). The J segment lost 2 bases and the V segment lost 7 bases, leaving 9 bases of the junction unmatched. The CDR3 spans 15 residues. CDR3 residues: CASIERGTGTYEQYF. The CDR3 DNA sequence: TGTGCCAGCATCGAAAGGGGGACAGGGACCTACGAGCAGTACTTC.

CDR3 sequence: CATGDPYEQYF. The CDR3 DNA sequence: TGTGCTACAGGGGACCCCTACGAGCAGTACTTC. The chain is built from TRBV10-3 and TRBJ2-5; 7 bases align to TRBD1. The DNA end lines up better with TRBJ2-7; the J call may be wrong. The CDR3 totals 11 residues. Per the germline V gene, CDR1 is ENHRY and CDR2 is SYGVKD.

This chain joins TRBV29-1 and TRBJ2-7; possible D gene TRBD1, 6 bases. The CDR3 is made up of 12 amino acids. V was trimmed by 5 bases and J by 2 bases, leaving 10 bases between them. The germline CDR1 and CDR2 sequences are SQVTM and ANQGSEA. The CDR3 coding sequence is TGCAGCGTTACGGGACACACCTACGAGCAGTACTTC. Its protein product is CSVTGHTYEQYF.

The gene calls are TRBV14 and TRBJ2-5; no firm D call. The V gene's germline CDR1 is SGHDN and CDR2 FVKESK. V dropped 4 bases and J dropped 4 bases, with 16 bases sitting between them. The CDR3 is made up of 15 amino acids. CDR3 bases: TGTGCCAGCAGCCGATTTGGAACAGCCATAGAGACCCAGTACTTC. It translates to CASSRFGTAIETQYF. The variable domain in full, completed from reference TRBV14 and TRBJ2-5, reads EAGVTQFPSHSVIEKGQTVTLRCDPISGHDNLYWYRRVMGKEIKFLLHFVKESKQDESGMPNNRFLAERTGGTYSTLKVQPAELEDSGVYFCASSRFGTAIETQYFGPGTRLLVL.

The rearrangement joins TRBV4-3 to TRBJ1-1; tentative D call: TRBD1 (6 bases). The V and J ends lost 5 bases and 4 bases respectively, with 11 bases between them. Germline V gene data show CDR1 as LGHNA and CDR2 as YSLEER. There are 13 residues in the CDR3. The CDR3 region is CASSLQGRTEAFF. The CDR3, as DNA: TGCGCCAGCAGCTTACAGGGACGCACTGAAGCTTTCTTT.

V is TRBV11-2 and J is TRBJ2-7; 7 bases fit TRBD1. Losses at the gene ends were 1 base for V and 3 bases for J; bases not matched to a gene: 6. Germline assignment: CDR1 SGHAT and CDR2 FQNNGV. The CDR3 runs 15 residues. For the CDR3, the DNA is TGTGCCAGCAGCTTAGGACAGGGTGGCGGCTACGAGCAGTACTTC. Translation: CASSLGQGGGYEQYF. Using reference TRBV11-2 and TRBJ2-7 for the parts outside the CDR3, the full variable domain is EAGVAQSPRYKIIEKRQSVAFWCNPISGHATLYWYQQILGQGPKLLIQFQNNGVVDDSQLPKDRFSAERLKGVDSTLKIQPAKLEDSAVYLCASSLGQGGGYEQYFGPGTRLTVT.

This sequence joins TRBV18 and TRBJ2-5, with 7 bases lining up with TRBD1. The J call is uncertain, as TRBJ2-7 better fits the DNA end. The CDR3 consists of 14 residues. The germline V gene has CDR1 KGHSH and CDR2 LQKENI. The CDR3 DNA sequence: TGTGCCAGCTCACCTCGACAGGGAACCTACGAGCAGTACTTC. It codes for CASSPRQGTYEQYF.

The chain combines TRBV7-9 with TRBJ1-1; maybe TRBD1 (5 bases). V lost 3 bases and J lost 3, with 14 bases in between. This CDR3 has 15 residues. Germline assignment: CDR1 SEHNR and CDR2 FQNEAQ (reference sequence). The CDR3 DNA is TGTGCCAGCAGCTTGGCTCAGGGAGGGGACACTGAAGCTTTCTTT. Its translation: CASSLAQGGDTEAFF.

Concerning this clone: The junction differs from germline at one of its ends, possibly a read error. V is TRBV5-1 and J is TRBJ1-2, with D unclear. Germline V gives CDR1 SGHRS, CDR2 YFSETQ. This CDR3 has 13 amino acids. The CDR3 loop reads CASSLVGNYGYTF. The CDR3 DNA follows: TGTGCCAGCAGCTTGGTCGGGAACTATGGCTACACCTTC.

The rearrangement links TRBV4-1 to TRBJ1-2; TRBD1 matches 7 bases. Trimming removed 4 bases from V and 4 bases from J; junction bases left unmatched: 18. The CDR3 is made up of 18 amino acids. Germline-derived CDR1 and CDR2 are MGHRA and YSYEKL. In nucleotides, the CDR3 is TGCGCCAGCAGCCCCCGGGAGGGGGCGGGTGAGGGGGGCTATGGCTACACCTTC. Its translation is CASSPREGAGEGGYGYTF.

The chain employs TRBV7-9 and TRBJ1-4; D gene ambiguous. Between the trimmed V and J ends, which lost 3 bases and 2 bases, there was a span of 10 bases. In germline, CDR1 is SEHNR, CDR2 FQNEAQ (reference sequence). The length of the CDR3 is 15 residues. The CDR3 loop reads CASSFTTLTNEKLFF. The DNA of the CDR3 is TGTGCCAGCAGCTTTACGACACTGACTAATGAAAAACTGTTTTTT.

This chain's CDR3 is CASSPSRTGTYEQYF. The CDR3 nucleotides read TGTGCCAGCAGTCCCTCCCGGACAGGTACCTACGAGCAGTACTTC. The J gene is TRBJ2-7, the V gene TRBV27; 7 nucleotides match TRBD1. The V gene end was trimmed by 5 bases and the J gene end by 2 bases; junction bases not matched to a gene: 9. Germline CDR1 and CDR2: MNHEY and SMNVEV (reference sequence). The CDR3 loop spans 15 amino acids.

Of note for this clone: Other DNA sequences in this sample translate to the same CDR3. The chain combines TRBV18 with TRBJ1-6; D may be TRBD1 (6 bases). The CDR3 length is 15 residues. The germline gives CDR1 KGHSH, CDR2 LQKENI. V lost 3 bases and J lost 0, with 6 bases in between. DNA for the CDR3: TGTGCCAGCTCACCGGACAGCTCCTATAATTCACCCCTCCACTTT. Protein sequence: CASSPDSSYNSPLHF.